This T cell receptor beta chain came from a study of cytomegalovirus exposure and HLA in healthy donors. Study-wide findings and caveats: Association with HLA alleles at 0.05 false discovery rate was found for roughly 17,000 TCR beta sequences in a later analysis. CMV serostatus was the only immune exposure information that was available. Across all donors, roughly uniform sequencing depth was an assumption of the presence/absence analyses.

About this clone itself: Its antigen remains unidentified.

Germline CDR1 reads SGHRS; CDR2 reads YFSETQ. After removal of 5 bases from V and 3 bases from J, the junction contained 4 bases not matched to a gene. This CDR3 has 13 residues. All the people who gave samples were healthy bone marrow donors. The PCR employed 60 Vbeta primers together with 13 Jbeta primers. TCRdb's table, derived via immunoSEQ multiplex PCR, lists solely in-frame clones and lacks some. The profile shows about 200,000 clones, over 70% of them singletons. V is TRBV5-1 and J is TRBJ1-2, with 7 bases aligning to TRBD1. This TCR was recovered from a boy aged 2 to 10 in good health and CMV-seronegative. The specimen sequenced was PBMCs. The CDR3 here is CASRQGLDYGYTF. CDR3 coding DNA: TGCGCCAGCAGACAGGGGCTGGACTATGGCTACACCTTC.